This T cell receptor (beta chain) originates from a study of Ad26.COV2.S vaccination and SARS-CoV-2 variants. Treatment: 15 to 20 received Ad26.COV2.S at low or high dose, single or two shots; roughly 5 received placebo; per-sample allocation not given. Sampling was performed 63 days after the first vaccine or placebo injection. Boston provided a donor who was an adult aged 18-55 years. The CDR3 spans 15 residues. Germline V gene lookup returns CDR1 MNHEY and CDR2 SVGAGI. J lost 4 bases, V lost 5 bases, and 6 bases had no gene match. Only in-frame clones appear in the TCRdb table, and some are missing; sequencing was by immunoSEQ multiplex PCR. The sample lists hundreds of thousands of clones, around 92% occurring once. Whole-study results and caveats: After vaccination, reports described spike-specific CD8+ and CD4+ T cell responses as showing substantial breadth. The TCR breadth and depth analyses may have understated or missed part of the total T cell responses.

This clone is a singleton in its sample. Its cognate antigen is unknown. The clonotype originates from a person between 18 and 60 years old who received the Ad26.COV2.S COVID-19 vaccine or a placebo. The sample was peripheral blood, taken in a trial of Ad26.COV2.S vaccine versus placebo. This sequence joins TRBV6-5 and TRBJ2-7, with TRBD1 matching over 12 bases. The CDR3 loop is CASSLGGQGAYEQYF. The CDR3 bases are TGTGCCAGCAGTCTGGGGGGACAGGGGGCTTACGAGCAGTACTTC.